This T cell receptor (beta chain) comes out of a study of blood T cells in healthy people across ages. Background on the study: Capture by template switching was about one barcoded beta molecule per two T cells.

This CDR3 region has 17 residues. Trimming took 5 bases from V and 3 from J; bases not matched to a gene: 11. Germline V gene lookup returns CDR1 MNHEY and CDR2 SVGAGI. This clonotype turned up a few times. Its cognate antigen is unknown. The second PCR ran about 7 to 12 cycles with a sample-barcoded 5' primer and J-beta primers. Every cDNA was tagged by a template-switch adaptor with 12 random nucleotides. Each CDR3 protein gets one entry after TCRdb re-called the 5' RACE reads with MiXCR. The sample includes 550,000 to 800,000 distinct CDR3 sequences, under 25% of them seen just once. Study-wide points: Per million T cells, the diversity of TCR beta decreased roughly linearly as age advanced.

The sample consisted of blood. V is TRBV6-5 and J is TRBJ2-4; the match to TRBD1 covers 9 bases. The source of this sequence is an older man in good health. Written as DNA, the CDR3 is TGTGCCAGCAGTCCCCCTACCGGGACAGGGAACAAAAACATTCAGTACTTC. Encoded protein: CASSPPTGTGNKNIQYF.